The rows below give T cell receptor beta chains drawn from one sample of a study of blood T cell repertoires in COVID-19. The table came from immunoSEQ multiplex PCR; TCRdb's copy has only in-frame clones and leaves some out. The repertoire holds about 220,000 clones, with over 75% as singletons. Sequencing was done on a sample of PBMCs or T cells enriched from blood (not recorded which). The receptors come from a woman aged 55-69 years who had recovered from COVID-19. CDR3s include the opening cysteine and the closing phenylalanine or tryptophan. A D gene is named only where the DNA matches it firmly. Some rows mark clone size as missing; the rest say once, few, many or name a class of expanded clone.

j_call clone_size d_call v_call cdr3_aa cdr3_nt
TRBJ2-7 . TRBD2 TRBV6-5 CASSLTSGSSYEQYF TGTGCCAGCAGCTTAACTAGCGGCAGCTCCTACGAGCAGTACTTC
TRBJ1-3 . TRBD1 TRBV5-4 CASGNRGEGNTIYF TGTGCCAGCGGCAACAGGGGGGAAGGAAACACCATATATTTT
TRBJ1-4 once . TRBV6-5 CASSYRRDATNEKLFF TGTGCCAGCAGTTACAGGAGGGATGCAACTAATGAAAAACTGTTTTTT
TRBJ2-1 . TRBD2 TRBV10-3 CAISRGLAGGSSSYNEQFF TGTGCCATCAGTAGGGGACTAGCGGGGGGATCCAGCTCCTACAATGAGCAGTTCTTC
TRBJ2-4 once TRBD2 TRBV11-2 CASSLGGTSVSKNIQYF TGTGCCAGCAGCTTAGGAGGGACTAGCGTGTCCAAAAACATTCAGTACTTC
TRBJ2-1 . . TRBV5-6 CASSLVPGVYNEQFF TGTGCCAGCAGCTTGGTTCCAGGTGTCTACAATGAGCAGTTCTTC
TRBJ2-2 . . TRBV5-4 CASSSPGHVTGELFF TGTGCCAGCAGCTCCCCGGGACACGTCACCGGGGAGCTGTTTTTT
TRBJ1-1 once . TRBV11-2 CASSRARGEGTEAFF TGTGCCAGCAGCCGGGCCAGGGGAGAAGGAACTGAAGCTTTCTTT
TRBJ2-3 few TRBD2 TRBV15 CATSGGTSGSLDTQYF TGTGCCACCAGCGGAGGGACTAGCGGGAGTTTAGATACGCAGTATTTT
TRBJ2-5 few . TRBV7-2 CASSLGGRQGATQYF TGTGCCAGCAGCTTAGGGGGGAGGCAGGGTGCGACCCAGTACTTC
TRBJ2-7 . TRBD2 TRBV3-1/TRBV3-2 CASSQPRLAGGTYEQYF TGTGCCAGCAGCCAACCTAGACTAGCGGGAGGAACCTACGAGCAGTACTTC
TRBJ2-7 few TRBD2 TRBV2 CASTTGTRTYEQYF TGTGCCAGCACCACCGGGACTAGGACCTACGAGCAGTACTTC
TRBJ1-1 . . TRBV11-2 CASSLGPGVTEAFF TGTGCCAGCAGCTTAGGTCCGGGGGTAACTGAAGCTTTCTTT
TRBJ2-5 . . TRBV5-1 CASSLGQFNQETQYF TGCGCCAGCAGCTTGGGGCAGTTTAATCAAGAGACCCAGTACTTC
TRBJ2-3 once . TRBV2 CASSDKRARATDTQYF TGTGCCAGCAGTGACAAGAGAGCGAGAGCGACCGATACGCAGTATTTT
TRBJ2-7 . TRBD2 TRBV5-4 CASSLGLAVEEQYF TGTGCCAGCAGCTTGGGGCTAGCGGTCGAGGAGCAGTACTTC
TRBJ1-1 . . TRBV12-3/TRBV12-4 CASSDQGISAFF TGTGCCAGCAGTGATCAGGGGATCAGCGCTTTCTTT
TRBJ2-7 . TRBD2 TRBV7-8 CASSLDGRSPYEQYF TGTGCCAGCAGCTTAGACGGGAGGTCTCCCTACGAGCAGTACTTC
TRBJ2-3 . TRBD2 TRBV27 CASSLRRGGPTDTQYF TGTGCCAGCAGTTTAAGGCGGGGGGGGCCAACAGATACGCAGTATTTT
TRBJ2-2 . TRBD2 TRBV4-2 CASSQEGTSGGRELFF TGTGCCAGCAGCCAAGAGGGGACTAGCGGGGGCCGGGAGCTGTTTTTT
TRBJ2-2 . TRBD2 TRBV19 CASTGTSGGALYTGELFF TGTGCCAGTACCGGGACTAGCGGGGGGGCCTTATACACCGGGGAGCTGTTTTTT
TRBJ1-5 . TRBD1 TRBV6-1 CASSDPLGQYSNQPQHF TGTGCCAGCAGTGACCCCCTGGGACAGTATAGCAATCAGCCCCAGCATTTT